The 12 T cell receptor beta chains presented below share a single source sample, sequenced in a study of blood T cell repertoires in COVID-19. Sequencing was performed with immunoSEQ multiplex PCR; in TCRdb, only in-frame clones are kept and a portion is missing. This sample has 75,000 to 100,000 clones, with 83% found just once. Input material: peripheral blood. These receptor sequences come from a woman older than 75 with acute or convalescent COVID-19.

The chain joins TRBV27 to TRBJ2-5, with D unresolved. The CDR3 has 13 amino acids. Trimming removed 3 bases at V and 2 bases at J, with 7 bases between. The germline V gene has CDR1 MNHEY and CDR2 SMNVEV (reference sequence). The CDR3 sequence: CASSLRFQETQYF. CDR3 bases: TGTGCCAGCAGTTTGAGGTTTCAAGAGACCCAGTACTTC.

The chain is built from TRBV28 and TRBJ1-1; D gene ambiguous. The CDR3 is 17 amino acids. The V end was cut by 5 bases, the J end by 0 bases, with 19 bases between. Germline assignment: CDR1 MDHEN and CDR2 SYDVKM. CDR3 loop: CASSHASGIYMNTEAFF. For the CDR3, the DNA is TGTGCCAGCAGTCATGCTTCGGGAATCTACATGAACACTGAAGCTTTCTTT.

The chain couples TRBV5-1 to TRBJ2-7; 9 nucleotides line up with TRBD2. Germline V gene data show CDR1 as SGHRS and CDR2 as YFSETQ. This CDR3 has 19 residues. With V trimmed by 7 bases and J by 5 bases, 25 bases remained unmatched. CDR3 nucleotides: TGCGCCAGCTTCAATCCCCCTCCCTCCGCCGGGACTAGCAGCCACGAGCAGTACTTC. It specifies CASFNPPPSAGTSSHEQYF.

The V and J genes are TRBV19 and TRBJ2-2; 9 bases are a match to TRBD1. Unmatched junction bases numbered 4, after V lost 3 bases and J lost 5 bases. This CDR3 has 15 amino acids. The germline V gene encodes CDR1 LNHDA and CDR2 SQIVND (reference sequence). The CDR3 reads CASSIRDRETGELFF. The CDR3 nucleotides read TGTGCCAGTAGTATCCGGGACAGGGAGACCGGGGAGCTGTTTTTT.

V and J are TRBV4-1 and TRBJ1-3; 9 bases match TRBD1. The CDR3 has 18 amino acids. From germline, CDR1 is MGHRA and CDR2 YSYEKL. V trimming: 0 bases; J trimming: 0 bases; junction bases outside the gene matches: 6. The CDR3 bases are TGCGCCAGCAGCCAAGAAGGACAGGGGCCCTCCTCTGGAAACACCATATATTTT. Translating gives CASSQEGQGPSSGNTIYF.

The rearrangement uses TRBV15 and TRBJ1-1, with TRBD1 matching over 8 bases. V shed 3 bases, J shed 3 bases, and the junction held 6 bases outside the gene matches. Germline V gene lookup returns CDR1 LNHNV and CDR2 YYDKDF (reference sequence). The CDR3 runs 15 residues. The CDR3 nucleotides read TGTGCCACCAGCAGGAGACAGGGGTTATACACTGAAGCTTTCTTT. Translation: CATSRRQGLYTEAFF. The whole variable domain, filled in from reference TRBV15 and TRBJ1-1, reads DAMVIQNPRYQVTQFGKPVTLSCSQTLNHNVMYWYQQKSSQAPKLLFHYYDKDFNNEADTPDNFQSRRPNTSFCFLDIRSPGLGDTAMYLCATSRRQGLYTEAFFGQGTRLTVV.

The genes are TRBV3-1 (or the pseudogene TRBV3-2) and TRBJ2-3; 10 bases line up with TRBD1. The germline V gene has CDR1 LGHDT and CDR2 YNNKEL (reference sequence). The CDR3 extends over 15 amino acids. The J segment lost 3 bases and the V segment lost 6 bases, leaving 6 bases of the junction unmatched. CDR3 in DNA: TGTGCCAGCAGAAGGACAGGGGGAGCAACAGATACGCAGTATTTT. Its translation is CASRRTGGATDTQYF.

The CDR3 reads CAWSASIQGFKFF. In DNA form, the CDR3 reads TGTGCCTGGAGTGCCTCGATTCAGGGGTTCAAGTTCTTC. The chain recombines TRBV30 with TRBJ2-1, with a possible D match to TRBD1 (6 bases). This CDR3 comprises 13 residues. Trimming cost V 1 base and J 14 bases, with 18 bases left between them. Germline loops: CDR1 GTSNPN, CDR2 SVGIG (reference sequence).

This clone was seen a single time. J is TRBJ1-6 and V is TRBV6-5; no firm D call. V lost 7 bases and J 3 bases, leaving 13 bases between the germline ends. Germline CDR1 and CDR2: MNHEY and SVGAGI. The CDR3 contains 15 residues. The CDR3 region is CASIQVADYNSPLHF. DNA for the CDR3: TGTGCCAGCATCCAAGTGGCAGACTATAATTCACCCCTCCACTTT.

As DNA, the CDR3 is TGTGCCAGCAGTGCCGACAGGGGGGAGACCCAGTACTTC. Residues: CASSADRGETQYF. The chain links TRBV6-4 to TRBJ2-5, with TRBD1 matching over 9 bases. Germline loops: CDR1 MRHNA, CDR2 SNTAGT. V dropped 4 bases and J dropped 5; count of bases not matched to a gene: 2. The CDR3 has 13 amino acids.

The J gene is TRBJ2-1, the V gene TRBV24-1, with a tentative D call TRBD2 (5 bases). Trimming pared 3 bases from V and 6 bases from J, leaving 20 bases between. CDR3 length equals 17 residues. Germline CDR1 is KGHDR and CDR2 is SFDVKD. CDR3 bases: TGTGCCACCAGTGATCCCCTCTCGGTGGGAGAGCCCAATGAGCAGTTCTTC. It is translated as CATSDPLSVGEPNEQFF.

This clone appeared once. V is TRBV7-6 and J is TRBJ2-1; D may be TRBD1 (6 bases). Germline loops: CDR1 SGHVS, CDR2 FNYEAQ. The CDR3 loop spans 15 amino acids. V was trimmed by 5 bases and J by 3 bases, leaving 14 bases between them. CDR3 nucleotides: TGTGCCAGCAGCCCAGGACCAGGGGTCTACAATGAGCAGTTCTTC. Its protein is CASSPGPGVYNEQFF.